This T cell receptor (beta chain) comes out of a study of post-analysis software for immune sequencing data. Whole-study results and caveats: There was significantly lower normalized Chao1 diversity in multiple sclerosis patients than in controls. There were five or six TRBV segments more frequent in patients than controls, and TRBV5-6, TRBV5-1 and TRBV20-1 were among them.

This CDR3 is 15 amino acids long. In the case of this clonotype: The antigen is undetermined. The junction and the germline gene differ at one end; a read error may be behind it.

Unique molecular identifiers were carried by the TCR beta cDNA libraries. TCRdb fed the PCR reads into MiXCR, producing one record per CDR3 protein. The repertoire includes 820,000 or so distinct CDR3 sequences, roughly 58% of them detected once, and approximately 4.2% sits in the top ten. Sequences were obtained from blood. This chain links TRBV12-3 or TRBV12-4 with TRBJ1-2; TRBD1 might be the D (6 bases). The TCR sequence derives from a girl aged 10-17 years with multiple sclerosis. The CDR3 sequence is CAGSSRTDTDYGYTF. CDR3 sequence (DNA): TGTGCCGGCAGTTCTCGGACAGATACCGACTATGGCTACACCTTC.